The present T cell receptor (beta chain) was sequenced within a study of OX40 agonist ivuxolimab in advanced cancers. This clone came up a few times. Germline V CDR1 and CDR2: SGHNT, YYREEE (reference sequence). The CDR3 runs to 16 residues. The V and J ends lost 5 bases and 4 bases, in that order; junction bases with no gene match: 6. The protocol was immunoSEQ multiplex PCR, while the TCRdb copy is restricted to in-frame clones and leaves out a portion. The data contain about 67,000 clones, more than 70% of them singletons. The material was CD4+ or CD8+ T cells sorted from blood, obtained in a trial of the OX40 agonist ivuxolimab. The chain combines TRBV5-4 with TRBJ2-7, with TRBD2 identical over 16 bases. This receptor was identified in an adult with an advanced solid tumor such as melanoma, head and neck, liver or kidney cancer. This CDR3 is CASSRGLAGGEYEQYF. Written as DNA, the CDR3 is TGTGCCAGCAGTCGGGGACTAGCGGGAGGGGAGTACGAGCAGTACTTC.